These 7 T cell receptor beta chains share one sample of origin, sequenced in a study of blood T cell repertoires in COVID-19. Here immunoSEQ multiplex PCR was the method, and the copy in TCRdb shows in-frame clones only, minus some. Among 150,000 to 200,000 clones listed, approximately 84% were seen once. Input material: peripheral blood. These receptors came from a woman over 75 with acute or convalescent COVID-19.

The V call is TRBV6-5, the J call TRBJ1-1, with 9 nucleotides matching TRBD1. Germline V gene data show CDR1 as MNHEY and CDR2 as SVGAGI. CDR3 size: 16 residues. Trimming removed 0 bases from V and 1 base from J; junction bases left unmatched: 3. CDR3 DNA: TGTGCCAGCAGTTACTCTCGGGACAGGGAGAACACTGAAGCTTTCTTT. Translated, it gives CASSYSRDRENTEAFF.

CDR3 protein: CASSLRGPGYGYTF. The CDR3, as DNA: TGTGCCAGCAGTCTCAGGGGACCTGGCTATGGCTACACCTTC. The V call is TRBV27, the J call TRBJ1-2; TRBD1 might be the D (6 bases). V was clipped by 5 bases and J by 4 bases, with 14 bases between them. This CDR3 has 14 residues. CDR1 and CDR2 (germline): MNHEY, SMNVEV (reference sequence).

The V and J genes are TRBV3-1 (or the pseudogene TRBV3-2) and TRBJ2-3, with TRBD2 identical over 9 bases. The germline V gene has CDR1 LGHDT and CDR2 YNNKEL (reference sequence). Trimming took 2 bases from V and 2 from J; bases not matched to a gene: 5. The CDR3 length is 16 residues. Written as DNA, the CDR3 is TGTGCCAGCAGCCAATCGAGACTAGCGGCCACAGATACGCAGTATTTT. Its protein is CASSQSRLAATDTQYF.

DNA for the CDR3: TGTGCCAGCAGCCAAGATTTCGGGGGTTACTGGGACATTCAGTACTTC. Protein product: CASSQDFGGYWDIQYF. This chain connects TRBV14 to TRBJ2-4; D is perhaps TRBD2 (6 bases). This CDR3 has 16 amino acids. V was pared by 0 bases and J by 8 bases, with 17 bases between. Germline V gene sequence: CDR1 SGHDN, CDR2 FVKESK.

The rearrangement joins TRBV28 to TRBJ1-4; the match to TRBD1 covers 8 bases. The CDR3 loop spans 15 amino acids. Germline V gene lookup returns CDR1 MDHEN and CDR2 SYDVKM. J was trimmed by 8 bases and V by 6 bases; bases with no gene match: 11. The CDR3 DNA is TGTGCCAGCAGCCCCCCGACAGGGGCTTGGGAAAAACTGTTTTTT. Protein product: CASSPPTGAWEKLFF.

The DNA for the CDR3 is TGCAGCGTTGAAGGCGGGACAGGCTATGGCTACACCTTC. Its protein product is CSVEGGTGYGYTF. The genes are TRBV29-1 and TRBJ1-2; 8 bases fit TRBD1. This CDR3 has 13 amino acids. With V trimmed by 1 base and J by 4 bases, 2 bases remained unmatched. In germline, CDR1 is SQVTM, CDR2 ANQGSEA.

The rearrangement links TRBV5-1 to TRBJ2-1; D may be TRBD2 (6 bases). V was trimmed by 5 bases and J by 0 bases, leaving 12 bases between them. Germline lookup yields CDR1 SGHRS and CDR2 YFSETQ. The CDR3 consists of 15 residues. DNA of the CDR3: TGCGCCAGCAGGATCGGAGGGGACTCCTACAATGAGCAGTTCTTC. Amino acids: CASRIGGDSYNEQFF.